What follows is one TCR beta chain and its context. Relying on iRepertoire HTBI primers and Arm-PCR of CDR3 regions, the team built TCR beta libraries. TCRdb fed the multiplex PCR reads into MiXCR, producing one record per CDR3 protein. The sample yields 400,000 to 650,000 distinct CDR3 sequences, roughly a sixth seen once. Time point indicated: newly diagnosed GD, antithyroid drugs for less than 3 months. Extracted PBMC RNA gave rise to the TCR library. This entry is derived from a study of regulatory T cells in long-lasting Graves disease. CDR1 and CDR2 from the germline V gene are SGHTA and FQGNSA. Trimming pared 5 bases from V and 5 bases from J, leaving 12 bases between. The CDR3 loop spans 13 amino acids. The same data also went into a second study, on T cells in Graves' hyperthyroidism and ophthalmopathy.

This receptor was taken from a woman aged 35-65 years with Graves disease. V is TRBV7-2 and J is TRBJ1-2; D is unclear. Sequences were derived from peripheral blood mononuclear cells (PBMCs), sampled at new diagnosis, from a patient treated with antithyroid drugs. CDR3: CASSPITAYGYTF. In DNA, the CDR3 is TGTGCCAGCAGCCCTATCACAGCTTATGGCTACACCTTC. Filled out from reference TRBV7-2 and TRBJ1-2, the complete variable domain reads GAGVSQSPSNKVTEKGKDVELRCDPISGHTALYWYRQSLGQGLEFLIYFQGNSAPDKSGLPSDRFSAERTGGSVSTLTIQRTQQEDSAVYLCASSPITAYGYTFGSGTRLTVV.